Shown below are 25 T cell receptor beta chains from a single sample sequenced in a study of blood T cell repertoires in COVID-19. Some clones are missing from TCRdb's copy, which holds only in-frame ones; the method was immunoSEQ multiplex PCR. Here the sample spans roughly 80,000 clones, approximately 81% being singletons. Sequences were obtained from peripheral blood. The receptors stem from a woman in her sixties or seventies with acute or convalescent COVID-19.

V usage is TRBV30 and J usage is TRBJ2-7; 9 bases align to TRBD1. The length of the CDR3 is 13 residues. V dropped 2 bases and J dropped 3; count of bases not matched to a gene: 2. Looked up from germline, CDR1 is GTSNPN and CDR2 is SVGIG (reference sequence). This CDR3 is CAWSRTGVYEQYV. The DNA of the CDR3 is TGTGCCTGGAGTAGGACAGGGGTCTACGAGCAGTACGTC.

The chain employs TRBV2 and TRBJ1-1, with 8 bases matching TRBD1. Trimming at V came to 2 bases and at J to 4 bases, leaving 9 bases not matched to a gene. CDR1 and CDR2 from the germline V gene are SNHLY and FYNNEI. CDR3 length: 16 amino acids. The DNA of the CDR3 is TGTGCCAGCAGTGAACAGGGGGCGTTTTGGGGCACTGAAGCTTTCTTT. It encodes CASSEQGAFWGTEAFF.

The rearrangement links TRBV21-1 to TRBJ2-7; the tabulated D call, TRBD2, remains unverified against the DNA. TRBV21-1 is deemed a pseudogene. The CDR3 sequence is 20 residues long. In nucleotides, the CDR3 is TGTGCCAGCAGCAACGCCAACTCACTAGCGGGAGCCGCTTCACCCTACGAGCAGTACGTC. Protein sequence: CASSNANSLAGAASPYEQYV.

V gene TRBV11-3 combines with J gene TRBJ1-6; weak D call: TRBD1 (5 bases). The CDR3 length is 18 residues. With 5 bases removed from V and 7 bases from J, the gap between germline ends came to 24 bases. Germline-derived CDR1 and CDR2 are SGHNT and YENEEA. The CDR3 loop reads CASSLYGERSGVNSPLHF. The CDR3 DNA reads TGTGCCAGCAGCCTATACGGAGAGCGGTCGGGGGTGAATTCACCCCTCCACTTT. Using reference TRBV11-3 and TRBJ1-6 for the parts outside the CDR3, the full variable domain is EAGVVQSPRYKIIEKKQPVAFWCNPISGHNTLYWYLQNLGQGPELLIRYENEEAVDDSQLPKDRFSAERLKGVDSTLKIQPAELGDSAVYLCASSLYGERSGVNSPLHFGNGTRLTVT.

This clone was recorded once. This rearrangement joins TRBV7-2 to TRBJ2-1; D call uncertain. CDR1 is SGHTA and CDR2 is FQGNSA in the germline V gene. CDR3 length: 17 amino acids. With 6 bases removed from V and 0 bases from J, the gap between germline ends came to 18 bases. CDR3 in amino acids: CASSLIVVLSSYNEQFF. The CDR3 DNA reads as TGTGCCAGCAGTCTAATAGTAGTTCTTAGCTCCTACAATGAGCAGTTCTTC. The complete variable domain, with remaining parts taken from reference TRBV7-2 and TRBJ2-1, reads GAGVSQSPSNKVTEKGKDVELRCDPISGHTALYWYRQSLGQGLEFLIYFQGNSAPDKSGLPSDRFSAERTGGSVSTLTIQRTQQEDSAVYLCASSLIVVLSSYNEQFFGPGTRLTVL.

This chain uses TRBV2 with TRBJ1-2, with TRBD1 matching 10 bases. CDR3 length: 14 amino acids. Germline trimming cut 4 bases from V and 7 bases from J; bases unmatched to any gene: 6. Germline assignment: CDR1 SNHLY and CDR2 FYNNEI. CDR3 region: CASSGSGQGVGYTF. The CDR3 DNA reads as TGTGCCAGCAGTGGTTCCGGACAGGGGGTTGGCTACACCTTC. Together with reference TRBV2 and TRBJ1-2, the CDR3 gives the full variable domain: EPEVTQTPSHQVTQMGQEVILRCVPISNHLYFYWYRQILGQKVEFLVSFYNNEISEKSEIFDDQFSVERPDGSNFTLKIRSTKLEDSAMYFCASSGSGQGVGYTFGSGTRLTVV.

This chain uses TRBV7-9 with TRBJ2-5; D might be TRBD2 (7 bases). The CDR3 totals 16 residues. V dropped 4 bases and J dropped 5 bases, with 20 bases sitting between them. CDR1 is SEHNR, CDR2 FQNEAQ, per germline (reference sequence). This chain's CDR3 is CASSSMGGGGKETQYF. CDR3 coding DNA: TGTGCCAGCAGCTCAATGGGAGGGGGGGGGAAGGAGACCCAGTACTTC.

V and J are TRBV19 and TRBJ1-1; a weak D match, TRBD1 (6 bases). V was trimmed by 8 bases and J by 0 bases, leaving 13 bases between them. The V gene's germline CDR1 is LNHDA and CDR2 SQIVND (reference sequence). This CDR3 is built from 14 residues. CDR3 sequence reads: CASGGQKLNTEAFF. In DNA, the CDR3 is TGTGCCAGTGGGGGCCAGAAACTGAACACTGAAGCTTTCTTT.

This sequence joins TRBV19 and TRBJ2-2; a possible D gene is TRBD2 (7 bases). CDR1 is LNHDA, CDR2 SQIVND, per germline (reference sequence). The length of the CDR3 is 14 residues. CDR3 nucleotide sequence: TGTGCTACAAAAAGGGGGAGGGACACCGGGGAGCTGTTTTTT. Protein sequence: CATKRGRDTGELFF.

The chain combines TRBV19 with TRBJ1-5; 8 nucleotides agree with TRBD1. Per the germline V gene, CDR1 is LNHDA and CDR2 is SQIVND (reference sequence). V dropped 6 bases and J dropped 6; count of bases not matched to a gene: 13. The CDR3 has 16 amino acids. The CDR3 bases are TGTGCCAGTAGCAGGGTGGCAGGGGGCGAGGGTCAGCCCCAGCATTTT. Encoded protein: CASSRVAGGEGQPQHF.

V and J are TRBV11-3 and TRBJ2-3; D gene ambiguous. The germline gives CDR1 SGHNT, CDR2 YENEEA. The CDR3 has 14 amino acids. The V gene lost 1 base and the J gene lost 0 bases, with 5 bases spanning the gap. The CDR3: CASSLVLSTDTQYF. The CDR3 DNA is TGTGCCAGCAGCTTAGTTCTAAGCACAGATACGCAGTATTTT.

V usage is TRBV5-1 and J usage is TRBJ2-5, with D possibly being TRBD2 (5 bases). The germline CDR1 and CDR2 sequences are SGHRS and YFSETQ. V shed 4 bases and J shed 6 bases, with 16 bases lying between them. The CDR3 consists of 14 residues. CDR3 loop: CASSPGISGQTQYF. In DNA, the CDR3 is TGCGCCAGCAGCCCCGGGATATCCGGACAGACCCAGTACTTC. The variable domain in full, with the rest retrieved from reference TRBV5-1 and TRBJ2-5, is KAGVTQTPRYLIKTRGQQVTLSCSPISGHRSVSWYQQTPGQGLQFLFEYFSETQRNKGNFPGRFSGRQFSNSRSEMNVSTLELGDSALYLCASSPGISGQTQYFGPGTRLLVL.

CDR3 coding DNA: TGTGCCAGCAGCTTATTTACAGACTATGGCTACACCTTC. Translated, it gives CASSLFTDYGYTF. The chain carries TRBV7-9 and TRBJ1-2; D is undetermined. The germline V gene has CDR1 SEHNR and CDR2 FQNEAQ (reference sequence). This CDR3 has 13 residues. The germline V and J ends were trimmed by 2 bases and 3 bases, with 7 bases remaining between them.

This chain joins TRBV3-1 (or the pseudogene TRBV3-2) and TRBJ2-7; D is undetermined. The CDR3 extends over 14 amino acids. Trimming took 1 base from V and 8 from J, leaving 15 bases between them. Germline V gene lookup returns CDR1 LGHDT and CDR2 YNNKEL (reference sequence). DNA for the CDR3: TGTGCCAGCAGCCAAGGCCCAGTCCGTACGCAGCAGTACGTC. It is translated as CASSQGPVRTQQYV.

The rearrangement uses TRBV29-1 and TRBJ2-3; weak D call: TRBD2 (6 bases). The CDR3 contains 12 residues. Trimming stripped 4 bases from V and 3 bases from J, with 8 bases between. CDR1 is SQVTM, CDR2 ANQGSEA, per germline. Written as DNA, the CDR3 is TGCAGCGTTGGGGGGGAGACAGATACGCAGTATTTT. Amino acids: CSVGGETDTQYF.

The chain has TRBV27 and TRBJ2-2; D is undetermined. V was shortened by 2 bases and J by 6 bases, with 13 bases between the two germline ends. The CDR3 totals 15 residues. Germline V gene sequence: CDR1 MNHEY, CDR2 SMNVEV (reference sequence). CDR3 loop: CASSLTQSYAGELFF. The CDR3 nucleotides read TGTGCCAGCAGTTTAACCCAGTCGTATGCCGGGGAGCTGTTTTTT.

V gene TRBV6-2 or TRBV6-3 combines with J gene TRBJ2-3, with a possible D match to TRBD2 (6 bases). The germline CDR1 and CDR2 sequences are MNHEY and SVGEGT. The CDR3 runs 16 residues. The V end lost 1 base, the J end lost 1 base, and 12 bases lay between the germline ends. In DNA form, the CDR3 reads TGTGCCAGCAGTTACTTGGGACTTAGTGGCACAGATACGCAGTATTTT. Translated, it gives CASSYLGLSGTDTQYF.

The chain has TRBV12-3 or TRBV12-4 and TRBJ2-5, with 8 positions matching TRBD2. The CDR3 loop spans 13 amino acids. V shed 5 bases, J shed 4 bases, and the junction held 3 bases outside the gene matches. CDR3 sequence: CASSNSGGETQYF. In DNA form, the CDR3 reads TGTGCCAGCAGTAACAGCGGGGGAGAGACCCAGTACTTC.

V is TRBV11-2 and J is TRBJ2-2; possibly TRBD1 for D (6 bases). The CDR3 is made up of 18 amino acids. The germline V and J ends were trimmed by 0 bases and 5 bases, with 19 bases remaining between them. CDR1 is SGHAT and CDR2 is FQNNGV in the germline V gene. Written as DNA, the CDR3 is TGTGCCAGCAGCTTAGATCTGGACAGTCCCCAGGGTACCGGGGAGCTGTTTTTT. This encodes CASSLDLDSPQGTGELFF. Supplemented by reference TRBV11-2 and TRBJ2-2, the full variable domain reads EAGVAQSPRYKIIEKRQSVAFWCNPISGHATLYWYQQILGQGPKLLIQFQNNGVVDDSQLPKDRFSAERLKGVDSTLKIQPAKLEDSAVYLCASSLDLDSPQGTGELFFGEGSRLTVL.

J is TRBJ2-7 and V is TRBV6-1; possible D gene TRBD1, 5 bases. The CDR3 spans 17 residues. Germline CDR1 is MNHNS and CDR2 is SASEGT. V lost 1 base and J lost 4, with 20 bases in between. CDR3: CASSEGVGLGIPYEQYV. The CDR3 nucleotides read TGTGCCAGCAGTGAAGGAGTGGGGCTAGGTATACCTTACGAGCAGTACGTC.

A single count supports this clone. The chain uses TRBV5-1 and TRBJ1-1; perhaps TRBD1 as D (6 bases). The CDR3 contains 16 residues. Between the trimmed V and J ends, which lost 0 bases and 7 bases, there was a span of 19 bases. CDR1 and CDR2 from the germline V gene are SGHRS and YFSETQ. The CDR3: CASSLETGIYLGEAFF. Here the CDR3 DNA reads TGCGCCAGCAGCTTGGAAACAGGGATTTATTTGGGTGAAGCTTTCTTT.

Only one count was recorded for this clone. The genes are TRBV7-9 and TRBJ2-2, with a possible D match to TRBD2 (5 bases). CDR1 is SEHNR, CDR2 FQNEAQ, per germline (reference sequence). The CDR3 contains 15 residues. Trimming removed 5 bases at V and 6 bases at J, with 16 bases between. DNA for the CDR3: TGTGCCAGCAGCCCTTTAGGGAGTTTTCCCGGGGAGCTGTTTTTT. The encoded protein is CASSPLGSFPGELFF.

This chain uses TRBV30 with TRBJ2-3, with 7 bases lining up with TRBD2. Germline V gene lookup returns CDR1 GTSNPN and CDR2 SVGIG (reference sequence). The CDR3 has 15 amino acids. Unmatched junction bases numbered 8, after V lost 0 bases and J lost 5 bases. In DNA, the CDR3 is TGTGCCTGGAGTGTACCCGGGAGGAGTCAAGATACGCAGTATTTT. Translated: CAWSVPGRSQDTQYF.

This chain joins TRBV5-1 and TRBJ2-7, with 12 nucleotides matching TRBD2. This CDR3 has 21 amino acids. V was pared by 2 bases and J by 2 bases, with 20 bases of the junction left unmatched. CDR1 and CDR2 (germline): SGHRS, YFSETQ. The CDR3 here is CASSFETDGTSGFSLTYEQYV. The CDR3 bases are TGCGCCAGCAGCTTTGAGACTGACGGGACTAGCGGGTTCTCCCTAACCTACGAGCAGTACGTC.

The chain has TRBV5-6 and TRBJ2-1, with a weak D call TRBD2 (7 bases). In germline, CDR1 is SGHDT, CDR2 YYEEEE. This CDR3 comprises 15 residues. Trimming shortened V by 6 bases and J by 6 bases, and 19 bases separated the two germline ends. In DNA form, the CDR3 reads TGTGCCAGCACCAAGGGAGTGGGAGGGGGCAATGAGCAGTTCTTC. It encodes CASTKGVGGGNEQFF.